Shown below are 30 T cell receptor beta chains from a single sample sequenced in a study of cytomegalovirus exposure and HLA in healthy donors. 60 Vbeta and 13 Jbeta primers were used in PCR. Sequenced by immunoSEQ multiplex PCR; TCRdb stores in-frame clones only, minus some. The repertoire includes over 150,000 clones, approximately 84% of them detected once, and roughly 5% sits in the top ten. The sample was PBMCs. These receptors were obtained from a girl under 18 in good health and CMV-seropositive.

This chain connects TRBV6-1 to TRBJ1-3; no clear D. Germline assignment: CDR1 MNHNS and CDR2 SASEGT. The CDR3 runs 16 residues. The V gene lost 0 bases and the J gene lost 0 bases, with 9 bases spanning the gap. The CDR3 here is CASSEAPDSSGNTIYF. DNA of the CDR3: TGTGCCAGCAGTGAAGCACCTGATAGCTCTGGAAACACCATATATTTT.

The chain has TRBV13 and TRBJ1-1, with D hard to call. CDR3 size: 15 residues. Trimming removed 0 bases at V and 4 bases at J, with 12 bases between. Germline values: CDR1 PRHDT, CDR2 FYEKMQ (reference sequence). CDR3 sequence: CASSLGRGWSTEAFF. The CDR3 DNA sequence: TGTGCCAGCAGCTTAGGCCGGGGATGGAGCACTGAAGCTTTCTTT.

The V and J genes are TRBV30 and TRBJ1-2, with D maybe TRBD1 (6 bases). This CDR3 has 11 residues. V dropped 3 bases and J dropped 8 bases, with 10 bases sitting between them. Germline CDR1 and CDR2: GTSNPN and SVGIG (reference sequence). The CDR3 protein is CAWSRGGGYTF. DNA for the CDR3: TGTGCCTGGAGCAGGGGCGGAGGCTACACCTTC.

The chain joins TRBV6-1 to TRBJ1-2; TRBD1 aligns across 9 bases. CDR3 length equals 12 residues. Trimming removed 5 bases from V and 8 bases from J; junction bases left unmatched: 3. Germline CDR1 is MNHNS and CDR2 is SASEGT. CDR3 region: CASSSGQGGYTF. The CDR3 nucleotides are TGTGCCAGCAGTTCGGGACAGGGAGGCTACACCTTC.

In DNA form, the CDR3 reads TGTGCCAGCAGTGACTCGAGGCGGGGAGACTACAATGAGCAGTTCTTC. Amino acid sequence: CASSDSRRGDYNEQFF. The chain links TRBV6-4 to TRBJ2-1; TRBD2 is a possible D gene (6 bases). CDR3 size: 16 residues. Trimming took off 0 bases at V and 3 bases at J, with 12 bases between the two ends. Germline V gene data show CDR1 as MRHNA and CDR2 as SNTAGT.

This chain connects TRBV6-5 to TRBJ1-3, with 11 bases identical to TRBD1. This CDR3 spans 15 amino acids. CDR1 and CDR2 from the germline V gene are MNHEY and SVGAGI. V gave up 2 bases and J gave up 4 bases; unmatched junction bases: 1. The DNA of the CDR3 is TGTGCCAGCAGTTACGGGACAGGGGGAGGAAACACCATATATTTT. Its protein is CASSYGTGGGNTIYF.

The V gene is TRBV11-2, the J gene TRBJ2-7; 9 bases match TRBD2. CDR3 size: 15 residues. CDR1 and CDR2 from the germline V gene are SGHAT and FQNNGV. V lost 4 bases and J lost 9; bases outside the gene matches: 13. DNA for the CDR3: TGTGCCAGCAGCTCGATAGCGGGGGCCCCAGCCGGGCAGTACTTC. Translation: CASSSIAGAPAGQYF. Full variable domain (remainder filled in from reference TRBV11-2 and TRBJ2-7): EAGVAQSPRYKIIEKRQSVAFWCNPISGHATLYWYQQILGQGPKLLIQFQNNGVVDDSQLPKDRFSAERLKGVDSTLKIQPAKLEDSAVYLCASSSIAGAPAGQYFGPGTRLTVT.

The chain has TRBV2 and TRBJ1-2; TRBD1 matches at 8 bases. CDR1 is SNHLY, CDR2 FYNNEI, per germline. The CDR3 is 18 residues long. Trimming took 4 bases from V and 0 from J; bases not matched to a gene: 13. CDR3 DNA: TGTGCCAGCAGTGGATTCGGGGGGACAGGACCAACTAACTATGGCTACACCTTC. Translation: CASSGFGGTGPTNYGYTF.

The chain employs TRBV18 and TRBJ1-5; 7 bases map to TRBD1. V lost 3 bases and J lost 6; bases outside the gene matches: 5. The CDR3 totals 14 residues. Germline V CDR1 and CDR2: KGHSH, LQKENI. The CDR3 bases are TGTGCCAGCTCACCGGAGGGGGCGACTCAGCCCCAGCATTTT. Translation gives CASSPEGATQPQHF.

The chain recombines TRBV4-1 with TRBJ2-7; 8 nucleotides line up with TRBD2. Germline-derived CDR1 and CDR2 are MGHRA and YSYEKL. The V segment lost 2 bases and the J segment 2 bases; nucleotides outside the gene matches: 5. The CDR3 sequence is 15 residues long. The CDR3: CASSQTAGAAYEQYF. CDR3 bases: TGCGCCAGCAGCCAAACAGCGGGGGCCGCCTACGAGCAGTACTTC.

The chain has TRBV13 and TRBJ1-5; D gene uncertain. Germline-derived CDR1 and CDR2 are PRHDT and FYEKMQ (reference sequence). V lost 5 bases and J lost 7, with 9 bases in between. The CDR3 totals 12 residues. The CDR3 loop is CASSLRGQPQHF. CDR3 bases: TGTGCCAGCAGCCTAAGAGGCCAGCCCCAGCATTTT.

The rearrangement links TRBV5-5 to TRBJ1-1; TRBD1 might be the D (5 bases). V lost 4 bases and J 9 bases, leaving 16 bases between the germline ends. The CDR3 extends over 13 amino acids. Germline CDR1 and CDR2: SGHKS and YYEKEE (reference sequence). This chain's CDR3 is CASSLEAGLQAFF. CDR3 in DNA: TGTGCCAGCAGCCTGGAGGCAGGGTTACAAGCTTTCTTT.

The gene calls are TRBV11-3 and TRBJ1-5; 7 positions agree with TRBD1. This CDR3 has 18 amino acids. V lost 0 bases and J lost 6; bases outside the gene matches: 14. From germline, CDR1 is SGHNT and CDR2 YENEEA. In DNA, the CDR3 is TGTGCCAGCAGCTTAGAGGGCCCCGACAGGGCCGAGAGTCAGCCCCAGCATTTT. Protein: CASSLEGPDRAESQPQHF. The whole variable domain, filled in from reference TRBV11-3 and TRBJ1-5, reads EAGVVQSPRYKIIEKKQPVAFWCNPISGHNTLYWYLQNLGQGPELLIRYENEEAVDDSQLPKDRFSAERLKGVDSTLKIQPAELGDSAVYLCASSLEGPDRAESQPQHFGDGTRLSIL.

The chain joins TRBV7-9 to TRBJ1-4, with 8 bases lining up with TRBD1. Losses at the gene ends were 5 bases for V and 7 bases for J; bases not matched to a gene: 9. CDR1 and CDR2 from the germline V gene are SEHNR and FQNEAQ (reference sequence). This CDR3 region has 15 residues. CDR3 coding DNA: TGTGCCAGCAGCCACGCACAGGGGGTATTTGAAAAACTGTTTTTT. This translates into CASSHAQGVFEKLFF.

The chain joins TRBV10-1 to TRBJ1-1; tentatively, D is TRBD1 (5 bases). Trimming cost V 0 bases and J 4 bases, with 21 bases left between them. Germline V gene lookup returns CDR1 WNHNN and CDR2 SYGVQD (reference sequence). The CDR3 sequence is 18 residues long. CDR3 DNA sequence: TGCGCCAGCAGTGAGTCCGTGGGCTTAGGCAGTAGGGGCACTGAAGCTTTCTTT. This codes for CASSESVGLGSRGTEAFF.

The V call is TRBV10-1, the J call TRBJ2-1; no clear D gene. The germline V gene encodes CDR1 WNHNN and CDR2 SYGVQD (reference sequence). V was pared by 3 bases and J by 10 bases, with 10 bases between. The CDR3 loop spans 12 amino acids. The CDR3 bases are TGCGCCAGCAGTGATGGGCTCGTAGAGCAGTTCTTC. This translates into CASSDGLVEQFF.

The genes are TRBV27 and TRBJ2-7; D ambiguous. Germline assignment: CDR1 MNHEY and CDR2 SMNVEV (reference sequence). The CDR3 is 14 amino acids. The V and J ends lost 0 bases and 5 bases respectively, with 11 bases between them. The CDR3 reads CASSLSAADDEQYF. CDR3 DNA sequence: TGTGCCAGCAGTTTATCGGCGGCAGACGACGAGCAGTACTTC.

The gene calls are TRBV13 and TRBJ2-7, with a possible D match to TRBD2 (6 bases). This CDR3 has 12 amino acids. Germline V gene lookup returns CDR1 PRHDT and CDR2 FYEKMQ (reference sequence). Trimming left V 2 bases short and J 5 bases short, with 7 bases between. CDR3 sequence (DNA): TGTGCCAGCAGCTTAAGGAGGGACGAGCAGTACTTC. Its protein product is CASSLRRDEQYF.

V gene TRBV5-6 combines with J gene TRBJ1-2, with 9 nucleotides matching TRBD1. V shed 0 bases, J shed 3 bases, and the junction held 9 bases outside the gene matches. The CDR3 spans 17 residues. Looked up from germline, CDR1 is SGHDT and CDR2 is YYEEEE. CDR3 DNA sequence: TGTGCCAGCAGCTTGGATTATACAGGGGGCTCTGACTATGGCTACACCTTC. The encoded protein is CASSLDYTGGSDYGYTF.

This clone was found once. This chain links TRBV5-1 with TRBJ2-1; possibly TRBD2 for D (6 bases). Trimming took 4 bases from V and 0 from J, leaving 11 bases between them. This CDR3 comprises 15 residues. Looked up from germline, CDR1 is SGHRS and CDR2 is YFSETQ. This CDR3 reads CASSPPGSSYNEQFF. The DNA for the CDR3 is TGCGCCAGCAGCCCCCCCGGGAGCTCCTACAATGAGCAGTTCTTC.

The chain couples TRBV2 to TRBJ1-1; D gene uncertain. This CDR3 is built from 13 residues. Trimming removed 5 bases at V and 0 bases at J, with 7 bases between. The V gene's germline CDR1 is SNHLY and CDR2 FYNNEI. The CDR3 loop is CASSLTLNTEAFF. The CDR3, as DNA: TGTGCCAGCAGTCTCACATTGAACACTGAAGCTTTCTTT.

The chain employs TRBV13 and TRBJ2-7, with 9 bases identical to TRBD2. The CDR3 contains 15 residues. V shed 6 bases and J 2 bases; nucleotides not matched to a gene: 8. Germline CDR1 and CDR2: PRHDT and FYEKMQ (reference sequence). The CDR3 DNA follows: TGTGCCAGCAGAGCGACGGGCGGGGGGGCCTACGAGCAGTACTTC. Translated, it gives CASRATGGGAYEQYF.

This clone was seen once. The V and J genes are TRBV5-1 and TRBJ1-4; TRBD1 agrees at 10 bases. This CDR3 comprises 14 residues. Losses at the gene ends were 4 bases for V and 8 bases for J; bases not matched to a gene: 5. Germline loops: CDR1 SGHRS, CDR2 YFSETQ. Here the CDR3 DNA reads TGCGCCAGCAGCCACGGACAGGGGGGCGAAAAACTGTTTTTT. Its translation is CASSHGQGGEKLFF.

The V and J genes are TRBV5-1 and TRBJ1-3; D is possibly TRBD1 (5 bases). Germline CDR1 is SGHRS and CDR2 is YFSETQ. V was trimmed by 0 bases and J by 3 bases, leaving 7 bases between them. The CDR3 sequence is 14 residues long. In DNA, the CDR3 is TGCGCCAGCAGCTTGGGGGGGGATGGAAACACCATATATTTT. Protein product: CASSLGGDGNTIYF.

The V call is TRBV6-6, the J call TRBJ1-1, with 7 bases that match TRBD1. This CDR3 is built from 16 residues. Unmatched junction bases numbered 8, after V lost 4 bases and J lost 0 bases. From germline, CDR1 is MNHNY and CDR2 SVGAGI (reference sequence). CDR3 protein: CASSWGLDRVNTEAFF. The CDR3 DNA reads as TGTGCCAGCAGTTGGGGTCTCGACAGGGTGAACACTGAAGCTTTCTTT.

The CDR3 coding sequence is TGTGCCAGCAGCTTGGAGGGTGGGGCAGGGAATGGCTACACCTTC. Translation: CASSLEGGAGNGYTF. The gene calls are TRBV11-2 and TRBJ1-2; a weak D match, TRBD1 (5 bases). Trimming removed 3 bases at V and 6 bases at J, with 17 bases between. This CDR3 has 15 amino acids. Germline lookup yields CDR1 SGHAT and CDR2 FQNNGV. Variable domain in full (rest from reference TRBV11-2 and TRBJ1-2): EAGVAQSPRYKIIEKRQSVAFWCNPISGHATLYWYQQILGQGPKLLIQFQNNGVVDDSQLPKDRFSAERLKGVDSTLKIQPAKLEDSAVYLCASSLEGGAGNGYTFGSGTRLTVV.

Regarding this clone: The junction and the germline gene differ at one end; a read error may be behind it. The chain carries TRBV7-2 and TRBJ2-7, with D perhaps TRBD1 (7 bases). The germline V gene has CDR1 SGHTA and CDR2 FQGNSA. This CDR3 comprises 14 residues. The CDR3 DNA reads TGTGCCAGCAGCTTAGTGCCTAGGGGGGACAGTGCCAACTTC. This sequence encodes CASSLVPRGDSANF.

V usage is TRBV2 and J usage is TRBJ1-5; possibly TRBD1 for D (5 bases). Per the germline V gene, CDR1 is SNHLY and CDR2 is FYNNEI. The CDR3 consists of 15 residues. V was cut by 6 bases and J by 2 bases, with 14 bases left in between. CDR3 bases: TGTGCCAGCAGCGATTGGGGGGTAGGCAATCAGCCCCAGCATTTT. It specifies CASSDWGVGNQPQHF.

The DNA of the CDR3 is TGTGCCAGCTCACCCGGACAGGGGTACACCGGGGAGCTGTTTTTT. Translating gives CASSPGQGYTGELFF. The chain is built from TRBV18 and TRBJ2-2, with 9 bases lining up with TRBD1. In germline, CDR1 is KGHSH, CDR2 LQKENI. The CDR3 sequence is 15 residues long. Trimming took 3 bases from V and 3 from J; bases not matched to a gene: 2.

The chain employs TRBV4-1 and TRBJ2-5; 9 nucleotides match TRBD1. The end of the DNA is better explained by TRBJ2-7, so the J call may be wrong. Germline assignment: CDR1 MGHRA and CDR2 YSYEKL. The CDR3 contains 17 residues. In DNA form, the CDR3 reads TGCGCCAGCAGCCAAGTGAGTGGGACAGGGCTTATCGCCGAGCAGTACTTC. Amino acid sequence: CASSQVSGTGLIAEQYF.